This entry lists 8 T cell receptor beta chains sequenced from one sample in a study of blood T cells in healthy people across ages. A second PCR, run for roughly 7 to 12 cycles, used a sample-barcoded 5' primer plus a J-beta primer mix. MiXCR was run by TCRdb on the 5' RACE reads, yielding one entry per CDR3 protein. Here the sample spans some 1.5 million distinct CDR3 sequences, 35% to 45% being singletons. The sample consisted of blood. The receptors shown here come from a woman aged 18-29 years in good health.

The genes are TRBV27 and TRBJ1-1; D is undetermined. Trimming removed 6 bases from V and 3 bases from J, with 11 bases in between. The germline CDR1 and CDR2 sequences are MNHEY and SMNVEV (reference sequence). CDR3 size: 13 residues. The CDR3 protein is CASSPLGHTEAFF. The CDR3 DNA reads as TGTGCCAGCAGCCCATTGGGTCACACTGAAGCTTTCTTT.

This clonotype was recorded a few times. This sequence joins TRBV3-1 and TRBJ1-6; D unresolved. The CDR3 has 15 amino acids. CDR1 is LGHDT and CDR2 is YNNKEL in the germline V gene (reference sequence). Trimming shortened V by 1 base and J by 9 bases, and 13 bases separated the two germline ends. CDR3 DNA sequence: TGTGCCAGCAGCCAAGGGGCTAATAGCGGTTCACCCCTCCACTTT. As protein: CASSQGANSGSPLHF.

The J gene is TRBJ1-5, the V gene TRBV28, with TRBD1 matching 7 bases. From germline, CDR1 is MDHEN and CDR2 SYDVKM. V lost 7 bases, J lost 4 bases, and 22 bases stayed unmatched. This CDR3 has 19 residues. The CDR3 loop is CASIHGRGDRDVGNQPQHF. The CDR3, as DNA: TGTGCCAGCATCCACGGCAGGGGGGACCGCGATGTAGGTAATCAGCCCCAGCATTTT. Complete variable domain (other parts from reference TRBV28 and TRBJ1-5): DVKVTQSSRYLVKRTGEKVFLECVQDMDHENMFWYRQDPGLGLRLIYFSYDVKMKEKGDIPEGYSVSREKKERFSLILESASTNQTSMYLCASIHGRGDRDVGNQPQHFGDGTRLSIL.

V gene TRBV7-9 combines with J gene TRBJ2-1, with 10 bases aligning to TRBD2. Per the germline V gene, CDR1 is SEHNR and CDR2 is FQNEAQ (reference sequence). The CDR3 is made up of 14 amino acids. Trimming took 1 base from V and 10 from J; bases not matched to a gene: 4. CDR3 nucleotides: TGTGCCAGCAGCTTAGTAATTAGCGGGGGGGAGCAGTTCTTC. Protein: CASSLVISGGEQFF.

The chain employs TRBV2 and TRBJ1-1; 8 bases fit TRBD1. The germline V gene encodes CDR1 SNHLY and CDR2 FYNNEI. CDR3 length: 14 amino acids. V dropped 6 bases and J dropped 6; count of bases not matched to a gene: 9. The CDR3 sequence is CASSPGGASSEAFF. CDR3 in DNA: TGTGCCAGCAGCCCAGGGGGCGCGAGCTCTGAAGCTTTCTTT.

This clonotype occurred many times. The CDR3 here is CASSLTATSGYNEQFF. CDR3 DNA: TGCGCCAGCAGCCTCACTGCGACTAGCGGTTACAATGAGCAGTTCTTC. The chain combines TRBV4-3 with TRBJ2-1, with 9 positions matching TRBD2. Trimming at V came to 4 bases and at J to 4 bases, leaving 8 bases not matched to a gene. Germline CDR1 is LGHNA and CDR2 is YSLEER. This CDR3 spans 16 amino acids.

As DNA, the CDR3 is TGTGCCAGCAGCTTACAGGGTTTAGCTGAGACCCAGTACTTC. This sequence encodes CASSLQGLAETQYF. The V call is TRBV7-9, the J call TRBJ2-5, with D perhaps TRBD1 (5 bases). Deletions cut 2 bases from V and 5 bases from J, with 12 bases between. The CDR3 runs to 14 residues. The germline CDR1 and CDR2 sequences are SEHNR and FQNEAQ (reference sequence).

In this sample, this clonotype turned up a few times. The chain carries TRBV2 and TRBJ1-1, with D hard to call. CDR3 size: 14 residues. Between the trimmed V and J ends, which lost 7 bases and 4 bases, there was a span of 16 bases. CDR1 and CDR2 (germline): SNHLY, FYNNEI. This CDR3 reads CASTGGGRLTEAFF. The CDR3 nucleotides are TGTGCCAGCACCGGTGGAGGAAGGCTCACTGAAGCTTTCTTT.